The rows below give T cell receptor beta chains drawn from one sample of a study of radiotherapy plus CTLA-4 blockade in lung cancer. Generated by immunoSEQ multiplex PCR, the TCRdb table keeps only in-frame clones and is missing some. The data show about 110,000 clones, with roughly 77% seen just once and 3% to 4% held by the top ten. The input for sequencing was peripheral blood, taken from a patient treated with radiotherapy plus ipilimumab. The receptors shown here come from a human donor with non-small cell lung cancer that progressed on radiotherapy plus ipilimumab. Some clones in this sample may be carry-over from other donors' samples. Both conserved end residues are part of each CDR3. Each record gives: clone size, V gene, J gene, D gene, CDR3 protein, CDR3 DNA. The D gene is left open where the match is weak. The size entry is marked missing in some rows and otherwise reads once, few, many or a size class.

>.|TRBV9|TRBJ2-3|.
CASSVAQREDTQYF
TGTGCCAGCAGCGTAGCCCAGAGGGAAGATACGCAGTATTTT
>.|TRBV13|TRBJ1-4|.
CASSLSEGTTNEKLFF
TGTGCCAGCAGCTTATCAGAGGGGACGACTAATGAAAAACTGTTTTTT
>.|TRBV2|TRBJ1-2|.
CASRGIWGDGYTF
TGTGCCAGCAGGGGGATATGGGGAGATGGCTACACCTTC
>once|TRBV4-1|TRBJ1-2|.
CASSQDSRVRGGYTF
TGCGCCAGCAGCCAAGATAGTAGGGTCAGGGGTGGCTACACCTTC
>.|TRBV10-1|TRBJ2-1|.
CASSRSGTGNNEQFF
TGCGCCAGCAGTCGTTCCGGGACTGGCAACAATGAGCAGTTCTTC
>.|TRBV5-6|TRBJ2-7|.
CASSLRHLSYEQYF
TGTGCCAGCAGCTTAAGACACCTCTCCTACGAGCAGTACTTC
>.|TRBV5-1|TRBJ1-3|.
CASSLAGSGNTIYF
TGCGCCAGCAGCTTGGCGGGCTCTGGAAACACCATATATTTT
>.|TRBV5-1|TRBJ2-2|TRBD1
CASSIPTGTSGELFF
TGCGCCAGCAGCATCCCGACAGGGACGTCCGGGGAGCTGTTTTTT
>.|TRBV7-9|TRBJ1-2|.
CASSLSHTGYTF
TGTGCCAGCAGCTTGTCACACACCGGCTACACCTTC
>.|TRBV30|TRBJ2-7|.
CAWSRGIPYEQYF
TGTGCCTGGAGTCGGGGTATACCCTACGAGCAGTACTTC
>.|TRBV6-5|TRBJ1-2|TRBD1
CASSRTGSYGYTF
TGTGCCAGCAGTAGGACAGGGAGCTATGGCTACACCTTC
>.|TRBV5-1|TRBJ1-1|.
CASSLWAGSGDIEAFF
TGCGCCAGCAGCTTGTGGGCAGGGAGTGGGGATATTGAAGCTTTCTTT
>.|TRBV27|TRBJ2-5|TRBD1
CASSPSTGTKTQYF
TGTGCCAGCAGTCCGTCGACAGGGACGAAGACCCAGTACTTC
>.|TRBV5-4|TRBJ1-2|.
CASTLRAGVDYGYTF
TGTGCCAGCACCCTTCGGGCAGGGGTGGACTATGGCTACACCTTC
>.|TRBV14|TRBJ2-1|.
CASSQLALVGYNEQFF
TGTGCCAGCAGCCAGTTAGCATTGGTGGGCTACAATGAGCAGTTCTTC
>.|TRBV2|TRBJ2-3|.
CASSEGLATDTQYF
TGTGCCAGCAGTGAAGGACTTGCCACAGATACGCAGTATTTT
>.|TRBV6-5|TRBJ2-3|.
CASRIVGSSTDTQYF
TGTGCCAGCAGAATCGTGGGGTCTAGCACAGATACGCAGTATTTT
>.|TRBV6-4|TRBJ2-1|TRBD2
CASSAGTSGGTEQFF
TGTGCCAGCAGTGCCGGGACTAGCGGGGGGACTGAGCAGTTCTTC
>few|TRBV18|TRBJ1-1|TRBD1
CASSPSRGFAEAFF
TGTGCCAGCTCACCGTCCAGGGGGTTCGCTGAAGCTTTCTTT
>.|TRBV4-3|TRBJ2-1|.
CASSQVGFYNEQFF
TGCGCCAGCAGCCAAGTAGGATTCTACAATGAGCAGTTCTTC
>.|TRBV5-8|TRBJ1-5|TRBD1
CASSPGTGSNQPQHF
TGTGCCAGCAGCCCCGGGACAGGGAGCAATCAGCCCCAGCATTTT
>few|TRBV11-2|TRBJ1-5|.
CASSLASDQPQHF
TGTGCCAGCAGCTTAGCGTCGGATCAGCCCCAGCATTTT
>.|TRBV2|TRBJ1-1|.
CASRRPRDTEAFF
TGTGCCAGCAGACGACCCCGGGACACTGAAGCTTTCTTT
>.|TRBV4-2|TRBJ1-5|.
CASSQGRDQPQHF
TGTGCCAGCAGCCAAGGGAGAGATCAGCCCCAGCATTTT
>.|TRBV9|TRBJ1-2|.
CASSGTRAGYGYTF
TGTGCCAGCAGCGGCACCCGTGCGGGCTATGGCTACACCTTC
>.|TRBV12-2|TRBJ1-5|.
CASRPLVTGGYSNQPQHF
TGTGCAAGTCGCCCCCTCGTGACAGGAGGCTATAGCAATCAGCCCCAGCATTTT
>.|TRBV15|TRBJ2-1|.
CATSRGESYNEQFF
TGCGCCACCAGCAGAGGGGAGAGCTACAATGAGCAGTTCTTC
>.|TRBV28|TRBJ1-1|.
CASRLLVGGPGEAFF
TGTGCCAGCAGACTACTTGTCGGGGGCCCCGGTGAAGCTTTCTTT
>.|TRBV9|TRBJ2-3|.
CASSASRGTDTQYF
TGTGCCAGCAGCGCGAGCAGGGGTACAGATACGCAGTATTTT
>.|TRBV9|TRBJ2-1|.
CASSVAGENYNEQFF
TGTGCCAGCAGCGTAGCGGGGGAAAATTACAATGAGCAGTTCTTC
>.|TRBV7-2|TRBJ2-7|TRBD1
CASSFRDRQGYEQYF
TGTGCCAGCAGCTTCCGGGACAGGCAAGGCTACGAGCAGTACTTC
>few|TRBV7-6|TRBJ1-3|.
CASSLAQTGASGNTIYF
TGTGCCAGCAGCTTAGCCCAAACGGGGGCCTCTGGAAACACCATATATTTT
>.|TRBV5-6|TRBJ1-5|TRBD1
CASSRQGSYYQPQHF
TGTGCCAGCAGCCGACAGGGGAGCTACTATCAGCCCCAGCATTTT
>.|TRBV5-1|TRBJ2-3|TRBD2
CASSLLAADTQYF
TGCGCCAGCAGCTTGCTAGCGGCGGATACGCAGTATTTT
>.|TRBV9|TRBJ2-5|.
CASSVHGGAYQETQYF
TGTGCCAGCAGCGTACACGGGGGAGCGTACCAAGAGACCCAGTACTTC
>.|TRBV19|TRBJ2-5|TRBD2
CASSIGGRLAGIQETQYF
TGTGCCAGTAGTATCGGGGGAAGACTAGCGGGTATCCAAGAGACCCAGTACTTC
>.|TRBV5-1|TRBJ2-1|.
CASSMSFYRDGDNEQFF
TGCGCCAGCAGCATGAGTTTTTACCGGGACGGAGACAATGAGCAGTTCTTC
>.|TRBV10-3|TRBJ1-3|TRBD1
CATQGGQEGRTIYF
TGTGCCACGCAAGGGGGACAGGAAGGGCGCACCATATATTTT
>.|TRBV7-4|TRBJ1-5|.
CASSLPRTNPPIQPQHF
TGTGCCAGCAGCTTACCCCGGACCAACCCCCCAATTCAGCCCCAGCATTTT
>.|TRBV7-9|TRBJ1-4|.
CASSLGGAGEKLFF
TGTGCCAGCAGCTTAGGAGGGGCCGGCGAAAAACTGTTTTTT
>.|TRBV2|TRBJ2-7|.
CASSQVRGGFEQYF
TGTGCCAGCAGCCAAGTGCGAGGGGGATTCGAGCAGTACTTC
>once|TRBV7-9|TRBJ1-4|.
CASSPGATNEKLFF
TGTGCCAGCAGCCCAGGGGCAACTAATGAAAAACTGTTTTTT
>.|TRBV11-3|TRBJ2-3|.
CASSPGGGQNTQYF
TGTGCCAGCAGCCCTGGTGGTGGCCAGAATACGCAGTATTTT
>.|TRBV25-1|TRBJ1-1|.
CASSEYLGLGTEAFF
TGTGCCAGCAGTGAATACCTGGGGTTGGGCACTGAAGCTTTCTTT
>.|TRBV28|TRBJ2-1|TRBD2
CASSPLAGGNSYNEQFF
TGTGCCAGCAGTCCACTAGCGGGGGGGAACTCCTACAATGAGCAGTTCTTC
>.|TRBV19|TRBJ1-2|TRBD1
CASIQTGGYGYTF
TGTGCCAGTATCCAAACAGGGGGCTATGGCTACACCTTC
>.|TRBV18|TRBJ2-1|TRBD1
CASSTTGVSSYNEQFF
TGTGCCAGCTCAACGACAGGGGTAAGCTCCTACAATGAGCAGTTCTTC
>.|TRBV9|TRBJ1-6|.
CASSVVGSSPPLHF
TGTGCCAGCAGCGTAGTTGGGTCCTCCCCACCCCTCCACTTT
>.|TRBV29-1|TRBJ1-2|.
CSVEGQTTYGYTF
TGCAGCGTTGAGGGCCAGACTACTTATGGCTACACCTTC
>.|TRBV7-2|TRBJ2-7|.
CASSLGGRGEQYF
TGTGCCAGCAGCTTAGGCGGTAGGGGCGAGCAGTACTTC
>.|TRBV6-1|TRBJ1-3|.
CASSGGGSNRGNTIYF
TGTGCCAGCAGTGGGGGAGGGTCGAACAGGGGAAACACCATATATTTT
>few|TRBV2|TRBJ1-5|.
CASSEGGGQPQHF
TGTGCCAGCAGTGAGGGGGGGGGTCAGCCCCAGCATTTT
>few|TRBV27|TRBJ2-1|.
CASRSRGEQFF
TGTGCCAGCAGGTCCCGGGGTGAGCAGTTCTTC
>.|TRBV28|TRBJ1-6|.
CASRTHVGIGDSPLHF
TGTGCCAGCAGGACCCATGTTGGAATAGGAGATTCACCCCTCCACTTT
>few|TRBV7-9|TRBJ2-2|.
CALRGTGELFF
TGTGCCCTCCGGGGGACCGGGGAGCTGTTTTTT
>.|TRBV5-1|TRBJ2-3|.
CASSRDGTDTQYF
TGCGCCAGCAGCCGGGACGGCACAGATACGCAGTATTTT
>.|TRBV5-8|TRBJ1-4|.
CASSYQSSINEKLFF
TGTGCCAGCAGCTACCAGAGTAGCATTAATGAAAAACTGTTTTTT